In its sample, the clone carrying this T cell receptor (beta chain) is medium-sized. The antigen remains undetermined. This entry belongs to a study of spatial heterogeneity in lung cancer. Study background: Averaged across combinations, each unique TCR and UMI pairing appeared more than ten times in raw reads, which were uncorrected. Study findings and constraints: Expanded alpha and beta TCR counts within tumors tracked tumor mutation counts. Ubiquitous and regional expanded TCR counts mirrored ubiquitous and regional nonsynonymous mutation counts, respectively.

Time point here: sample taken at primary tumor resection. Whole RNA, which was extracted from tumor, nontumor lung tissue or frozen PBMC, was sequenced without any cell sorting. All TCR cDNA molecules were individually tagged with a unique molecular identifier. TCRdb ran MiXCR on the 5' RACE reads and lists one entry per CDR3 protein. Altogether approximately 15,000 distinct CDR3 sequences are present, around 4.7% being singletons, with the ten largest covering around 16%. Germline V lookup: CDR1 SEHNR, CDR2 FQNEAQ (reference sequence). The CDR3 loop spans 15 amino acids. The V gene lost 1 base and the J gene lost 5 bases, with 14 bases spanning the gap.

Sequenced material: lung tumor tissue, taken at surgery. The clonotype was recovered from a female donor with early-stage non-small cell lung cancer. This chain links TRBV7-9 with TRBJ2-5; possible D gene TRBD1, 6 bases. The CDR3 here is CASSLVLGARETQYF. CDR3 DNA: TGTGCCAGCAGCTTAGTCCTGGGGGCGCGGGAGACCCAGTACTTC. Together with reference TRBV7-9 and TRBJ2-5, the CDR3 gives the full variable domain: DTGVSQNPRHKITKRGQNVTFRCDPISEHNRLYWYRQTLGQGPEFLTYFQNEAQLEKSRLLSDRFSAERPKGSFSTLEIQRTEQGDSAMYLCASSLVLGARETQYFGPGTRLLVL.